A selection of T cell receptor beta chains follows, all from one sample in a study of OX40 agonist ivuxolimab in advanced cancers. Method: immunoSEQ multiplex PCR; TCRdb's copy keeps in-frame clones and lacks some. The sample includes over 85,000 clones, roughly nine tenths of them seen just once. The sample in question was CD4+ or CD8+ T cells sorted from blood, obtained in a trial of the OX40 agonist ivuxolimab. The source of these receptors is an adult with an advanced solid tumor such as melanoma, head and neck, liver or kidney cancer. Both conserved end residues are part of each CDR3. The order of the fields is CDR3 DNA, CDR3 protein, V gene, D gene, clone size, J gene. The D gene is left open where the match is weak. Clone size is given for some rows only: seen once, a few or many times, or a class if the clone is expanded.

CDR3nt: TGTGCCAGCAGCCCCCAGGGCGGGGGGGCGGTCAATGAGCAGTTCTTC
CDR3aa: CASSPQGGGAVNEQFF
v_gene: TRBV5-4
d_gene: TRBD2
abundance: .
j_gene: TRBJ2-1

CDR3nt: TGTGCTGTGAGGGAAGGGGAGACCCAGTACTTC
CDR3aa: CAVREGETQYF
v_gene: TRBV7-7
d_gene: .
abundance: .
j_gene: TRBJ2-5

CDR3nt: TGTGCCAGCACCCGGGGGGCGGGGTCCTACGAGCAGTATTTC
CDR3aa: CASTRGAGSYEQYF
v_gene: TRBV2
d_gene: .
abundance: .
j_gene: TRBJ2-6

CDR3nt: TGCGCCAGCAGCCAAGGGGGACCGGGACAGGGGCCAGATACGCAGTATTTT
CDR3aa: CASSQGGPGQGPDTQYF
v_gene: TRBV4-3
d_gene: TRBD1
abundance: once
j_gene: TRBJ2-3

CDR3nt: TGCGCCAGCAGCCAGGGACTAGCGGGAGTCCTCGAGCAGTACTTC
CDR3aa: CASSQGLAGVLEQYF
v_gene: TRBV5-1
d_gene: TRBD2
abundance: once
j_gene: TRBJ2-7

CDR3nt: TGTGCCAGCAGTCCCCAGGGCTACGAGCAGTACTTC
CDR3aa: CASSPQGYEQYF
v_gene: TRBV2
d_gene: .
abundance: once
j_gene: TRBJ2-7

CDR3nt: TGTGCCAGCAGTTACTCCGAATTCCTGAGCTCCTACGAGCAGTACTTC
CDR3aa: CASSYSEFLSSYEQYF
v_gene: TRBV6-6
d_gene: .
abundance: .
j_gene: TRBJ2-7

CDR3nt: TGTGCCAGTAGTATCTCGGCTAGCGGGACGGGAGAGACCCAGTACTTC
CDR3aa: CASSISASGTGETQYF
v_gene: TRBV19
d_gene: TRBD2
abundance: .
j_gene: TRBJ2-5

CDR3nt: TGCAGCGTCAATTATCCGGGACAGAACAATCAGCCCCAGCATTTT
CDR3aa: CSVNYPGQNNQPQHF
v_gene: TRBV29-1
d_gene: TRBD1
abundance: .
j_gene: TRBJ1-5

CDR3nt: TGCGCCAGCAGCCAGTTAACAGAATATACCTACAATGAGCAGTTCTTC
CDR3aa: CASSQLTEYTYNEQFF
v_gene: TRBV4-1
d_gene: .
abundance: .
j_gene: TRBJ2-1

CDR3nt: TGTGCCTGGAGTCTTAGCGGTGGGGGCGGGGAGCTGTTTTTT
CDR3aa: CAWSLSGGGGELFF
v_gene: TRBV30
d_gene: .
abundance: .
j_gene: TRBJ2-2

CDR3nt: TGTGCCAGCAGGGGACAGGGTACGGAGACCCAGTACTTC
CDR3aa: CASRGQGTETQYF
v_gene: TRBV2
d_gene: TRBD1
abundance: .
j_gene: TRBJ2-5

CDR3nt: TGTGCCAGCAGCCGCGGGGGACTCCTAACCGGGGAGCTGTTTTTT
CDR3aa: CASSRGGLLTGELFF
v_gene: TRBV5-8
d_gene: TRBD2
abundance: .
j_gene: TRBJ2-2

CDR3nt: TGTGCCAGCAGCTCGCGACAGGGCTCGGATGAAAAACTGTTTTTT
CDR3aa: CASSSRQGSDEKLFF
v_gene: TRBV9
d_gene: TRBD1
abundance: .
j_gene: TRBJ1-4

CDR3nt: TGTGCCAGCAGCTTACTGAATACAGGACTGAACACCGGGGAGCTGTTTTTT
CDR3aa: CASSLLNTGLNTGELFF
v_gene: TRBV7-2
d_gene: .
abundance: .
j_gene: TRBJ2-2

CDR3nt: TGTGCCAGTAGTATCGCCCTCGGAAACACCATATATTTT
CDR3aa: CASSIALGNTIYF
v_gene: TRBV19
d_gene: .
abundance: .
j_gene: TRBJ1-3

CDR3nt: TGTGCCAGCAGCTTAGTCACTCCCCCCGCAGATACGCAGTATTTT
CDR3aa: CASSLVTPPADTQYF
v_gene: TRBV7-6
d_gene: .
abundance: few
j_gene: TRBJ2-3

CDR3nt: TGTGCCAGCATGCCGGGACAGGGGAACTATGGCTACACCTTC
CDR3aa: CASMPGQGNYGYTF
v_gene: TRBV19
d_gene: TRBD1
abundance: once
j_gene: TRBJ1-2

CDR3nt: TGTGCCAGCAGCTTAGTGGGGCGGCTCTCCGGAAACACCATATATTTT
CDR3aa: CASSLVGRLSGNTIYF
v_gene: TRBV11-2
d_gene: .
abundance: .
j_gene: TRBJ1-3

CDR3nt: TGTGCCAGCAGTTTGTACGGGGGGCAGGGCTACGAGCAGTACTTC
CDR3aa: CASSLYGGQGYEQYF
v_gene: TRBV27
d_gene: .
abundance: .
j_gene: TRBJ2-7

CDR3nt: TGTGCCAGCAGCTTAGTGTCCGGGGTGTCCCTATATGAAAAACTGTTTTTT
CDR3aa: CASSLVSGVSLYEKLFF
v_gene: TRBV11-2
d_gene: .
abundance: .
j_gene: TRBJ1-4

CDR3nt: TGTGCCAGCAGCCTGGGACAAGGACGGTACGAGCAGTACTTC
CDR3aa: CASSLGQGRYEQYF
v_gene: TRBV5-4
d_gene: .
abundance: .
j_gene: TRBJ2-7

CDR3nt: TGTGCCAGCAGCGTAGATGGAGGGGGCTACTATGGCTACACCTTC
CDR3aa: CASSVDGGGYYGYTF
v_gene: TRBV9
d_gene: TRBD1
abundance: .
j_gene: TRBJ1-2

CDR3nt: TGTGCCAGCTCACGCGGGCCGAGGCTGTTTTTT
CDR3aa: CASSRGPRLFF
v_gene: TRBV18
d_gene: .
abundance: .
j_gene: TRBJ1-4

CDR3nt: TGTGCCAGCAGTTCAGGGACAGGGGGAAGCTATGGCTACACCTTC
CDR3aa: CASSSGTGGSYGYTF
v_gene: TRBV6-5
d_gene: TRBD1
abundance: .
j_gene: TRBJ1-2

CDR3nt: TGTGCCAGCAGCTTAGGCGTCGCAGGGAGCTATGGCTACACCTTC
CDR3aa: CASSLGVAGSYGYTF
v_gene: TRBV7-9
d_gene: .
abundance: .
j_gene: TRBJ1-2

CDR3nt: TGTGCCAGCAGCCACCGACTAGCGGGGGGGGGTGAGCAGTTCTTC
CDR3aa: CASSHRLAGGGEQFF
v_gene: TRBV7-6
d_gene: TRBD2
abundance: many
j_gene: TRBJ2-1

CDR3nt: TGTGCCAGCCGCTCCCTTGTCATGAACACTGAAGCTTTCTTT
CDR3aa: CASRSLVMNTEAFF
v_gene: TRBV27
d_gene: .
abundance: .
j_gene: TRBJ1-1

CDR3nt: TGTGCCAGCAGCTTTTGGGGGGAGGAAAAACTGTTTTTT
CDR3aa: CASSFWGEEKLFF
v_gene: TRBV7-2
d_gene: .
abundance: .
j_gene: TRBJ1-4

CDR3nt: TGTGCCAGCAGCTTAGCTGGAGAGGGGAGGGGTTCACCCCTCCACTTT
CDR3aa: CASSLAGEGRGSPLHF
v_gene: TRBV7-9
d_gene: .
abundance: .
j_gene: TRBJ1-6

CDR3nt: TGCAGCGTTGACGGGACAGGGGTCAATGAGCAGTTCTTC
CDR3aa: CSVDGTGVNEQFF
v_gene: TRBV29-1
d_gene: TRBD1
abundance: .
j_gene: TRBJ2-1

CDR3nt: TGTGCCAGTAGTCCTAGACCAGCGGGGGTGTCCTACGAGCAGTACTTC
CDR3aa: CASSPRPAGVSYEQYF
v_gene: TRBV19
d_gene: TRBD2
abundance: .
j_gene: TRBJ2-7

CDR3nt: TGTGCCAGCTCACCGTACGGTCAAGAGACCCAGTACTTC
CDR3aa: CASSPYGQETQYF
v_gene: TRBV18
d_gene: .
abundance: .
j_gene: TRBJ2-5

CDR3nt: TGTGCCAGCAGTAGGTGGAACACTGAAGCTTTCTTT
CDR3aa: CASSRWNTEAFF
v_gene: TRBV25-1
d_gene: .
abundance: .
j_gene: TRBJ1-1

CDR3nt: TGCGCCACCAGGTCCGGGACAGGGCTCTTTGAAGCTTTCTTT
CDR3aa: CATRSGTGLFEAFF
v_gene: TRBV10-2
d_gene: TRBD1
abundance: .
j_gene: TRBJ1-1

CDR3nt: TGTGCCAGCAGCTTAAACAGTGGCTTTGGCTACACCTTC
CDR3aa: CASSLNSGFGYTF
v_gene: TRBV7-6
d_gene: .
abundance: .
j_gene: TRBJ1-2

CDR3nt: TGTGCCAGTAGAGCCGGACTAGCTTACAATGAGCAGTTCTTC
CDR3aa: CASRAGLAYNEQFF
v_gene: TRBV19
d_gene: TRBD2
abundance: .
j_gene: TRBJ2-1

CDR3nt: TGTGCCAGCACCTCCCGGGGAGACAACGTCCTGACTTTC
CDR3aa: CASTSRGDNVLTF
v_gene: TRBV6-5
d_gene: .
abundance: .
j_gene: TRBJ2-6

CDR3nt: TGTGCCTGGGAACAGGGGGCGAATCAGCCCCAGCATTTT
CDR3aa: CAWEQGANQPQHF
v_gene: TRBV30
d_gene: TRBD1
abundance: .
j_gene: TRBJ1-5

CDR3nt: TGTGCCAGCTCACCGAGGGACAGGGATAACTATGGCTACACCTTC
CDR3aa: CASSPRDRDNYGYTF
v_gene: TRBV18
d_gene: TRBD1
abundance: .
j_gene: TRBJ1-2

CDR3nt: TGTGCCAGCAGCCGCTTATCAAGCTCCTACGAGCAGTACTTC
CDR3aa: CASSRLSSSYEQYF
v_gene: TRBV7-2
d_gene: .
abundance: once
j_gene: TRBJ2-7

CDR3nt: TGTGCCAGCACCCGTGGGTATTTTGAAGGCTACACCTTC
CDR3aa: CASTRGYFEGYTF
v_gene: TRBV2
d_gene: .
abundance: .
j_gene: TRBJ1-2

CDR3nt: TGCAGCGTTGAAAGGGGGCTCCAAGAGACCCAGTACTTC
CDR3aa: CSVERGLQETQYF
v_gene: TRBV29-1
d_gene: TRBD1
abundance: .
j_gene: TRBJ2-5

CDR3nt: TGTGCCAGCAGTGACAATAAGTACCAAGAGACCCAGTACTTC
CDR3aa: CASSDNKYQETQYF
v_gene: TRBV6-4
d_gene: .
abundance: .
j_gene: TRBJ2-5

CDR3nt: TGTGCCAGTCAAATTCGACAGTCCAATAATTCACCCCTCCACTTT
CDR3aa: CASQIRQSNNSPLHF
v_gene: TRBV19
d_gene: .
abundance: .
j_gene: TRBJ1-6

CDR3nt: TGTGCCAGCAAGTCGGGATCAGCGAACACCGGGGAGCTGTTTTTT
CDR3aa: CASKSGSANTGELFF
v_gene: TRBV6-5
d_gene: .
abundance: .
j_gene: TRBJ2-2

CDR3nt: TGTGCCAGCAGCTTAGGGGACGGGACTTCTGAAGCTTTCTTT
CDR3aa: CASSLGDGTSEAFF
v_gene: TRBV7-2
d_gene: .
abundance: .
j_gene: TRBJ1-1

CDR3nt: TGTGCCAGCCACAGTATCTATGGCTACACCTTC
CDR3aa: CASHSIYGYTF
v_gene: TRBV5-5
d_gene: .
abundance: once
j_gene: TRBJ1-2

CDR3nt: TGCGCCAGCAGCCAAGGCTTAGCGGGAGTTCGAAATGAGCAGTTCTTC
CDR3aa: CASSQGLAGVRNEQFF
v_gene: TRBV4-3
d_gene: TRBD2
abundance: .
j_gene: TRBJ2-1

CDR3nt: TGCGCCAGCAGCCTCTTGGACAGCTCCTACGAGCAGTACTTC
CDR3aa: CASSLLDSSYEQYF
v_gene: TRBV23-1
d_gene: .
abundance: .
j_gene: TRBJ2-7

CDR3nt: TGTGCCAGCAGCTCTTACAGGGGGCGATCAACTGAAGCTTTCTTT
CDR3aa: CASSSYRGRSTEAFF
v_gene: TRBV7-9
d_gene: TRBD1
abundance: .
j_gene: TRBJ1-1

CDR3nt: TGTGCCAGTAGTATAACGGATAACTATGGCTACACCTTC
CDR3aa: CASSITDNYGYTF
v_gene: TRBV19
d_gene: .
abundance: .
j_gene: TRBJ1-2

CDR3nt: TGCAGGCCCCCCGGGGGGCAAGAGACCCAGTACTTC
CDR3aa: CRPPGGQETQYF
v_gene: TRBV29-1
d_gene: TRBD2
abundance: .
j_gene: TRBJ2-5

CDR3nt: TGTGCCAGCAGCGGGGGTCCGGCCGGGGAGCTGTTTTTT
CDR3aa: CASSGGPAGELFF
v_gene: TRBV9
d_gene: .
abundance: .
j_gene: TRBJ2-2

CDR3nt: TGTGCCAGCAGCCCAACCTGGGGGGAAGAGACCCAGTACTTC
CDR3aa: CASSPTWGEETQYF
v_gene: TRBV13
d_gene: .
abundance: .
j_gene: TRBJ2-5

CDR3nt: TGCAGCGTGGAACAGGGACGGGACACTGAAGCTTTCTTT
CDR3aa: CSVEQGRDTEAFF
v_gene: TRBV29-1
d_gene: .
abundance: .
j_gene: TRBJ1-1

CDR3nt: TGTGCCAGCAGTTTAGGGGCAGCGAACACAGATACGCAGTATTTT
CDR3aa: CASSLGAANTDTQYF
v_gene: TRBV28
d_gene: .
abundance: .
j_gene: TRBJ2-3